This paragraph reports one T cell receptor (beta chain). Its matching antigen is unknown. These data come from a study of T cell repertoires in cytomegalovirus infection. Study as a whole: Public TCR beta signatures marked donors with CMV infection and the matching HLA. Regarding the study as a whole: HLA-C-restricted CMV-specific TCR beta clonotypes were dominant in the ex vivo response.

CDR3 length equals 17 residues. Germline V lookup: CDR1 SGHNT, CDR2 YYREEE (reference sequence). V was pared by 0 bases and J by 0 bases, with 16 bases between. One entry per CDR3 protein, called by TCRdb with MiXCR from the reads. The sample has almost 550,000 distinct CDR3 sequences, approximately 15% seen once; the top ten hold roughly a quarter. The clonotype comes from a human donor in good health (CMV status not recorded). Some clones in this sample may be carry-over from other donors' samples. The gene calls are TRBV5-4 and TRBJ2-7; D possibly corresponds to TRBD2 (5 bases). Sequenced sample: CD8+ T cells from PBMCs. CDR3 in DNA: TGTGCCAGCAGCTTGGTTAGCATACTAGGTAGCTCCTACGAGCAGTACTTC. It translates to CASSLVSILGSSYEQYF.